This T cell receptor (beta chain) was sequenced during a study of blood T cell repertoires in COVID-19. CDR1 MGHRA and CDR2 YSYEKL come from the germline V gene. The V gene lost 0 bases and the J gene lost 10 bases, with 13 bases spanning the gap. The CDR3 has 14 residues. Authors' methods: Cell counts per sample came from amplifying reference gene primers. Assay: immunoSEQ multiplex PCR; the TCRdb copy retains only in-frame clones and omits some. V, J and clone size are those of that table, while D and trimming were read from the DNA. The sample holds under 250,000 clones, over 80% seen once. The TCR sequence derives from a woman aged 60-75 years with active or convalescent COVID-19. The chain combines TRBV4-1 with TRBJ2-1, with D perhaps TRBD2 (6 bases). Sequenced material: peripheral blood. DNA for the CDR3: TGCGCCAGCAGCCAAGATTCGGCTAGCGCCGAGCAGTTCTTC. This codes for CASSQDSASAEQFF.